This TCR beta chain is from a study of blood T cell repertoires in COVID-19. Study at large: Sites in the United States, Italy and Spain provided acute and convalescent COVID-19 samples.

The V segment lost 0 bases and the J segment 4 bases; nucleotides outside the gene matches: 3. The CDR3 is 13 amino acids. CDR1 GTSNPN and CDR2 SVGIG come from the germline V gene (reference sequence). Profiling relied on immunoSEQ multiplex PCR, and the TCRdb table lists in-frame clones only, not all of them. The table has 95,000 to 150,000 clones, roughly three quarters seen once. Sequenced sample: peripheral blood. V gene TRBV30 combines with J gene TRBJ2-7, with 7 bases aligning to TRBD1. This TCR was recovered from a human donor in a cohort sampled during active COVID-19. CDR3 region: CAWSVKGAYEQYF. The CDR3 bases are TGTGCCTGGAGTGTAAAGGGGGCGTACGAGCAGTACTTC.